The TCR beta chain under discussion was sequenced for a study of blood T cell repertoires in COVID-19. Study-wide background: The United States, Italy and Spain were the sources of the acute and convalescent COVID-19 samples. T cells, B-cell-depleted T cells, or PBMCs provided the cDNA or gDNA that served as material.

The assay was immunoSEQ multiplex PCR, and TCRdb's table has in-frame clones only and misses some. The table lists about 410,000 clones, roughly 90% of them singletons. CDR3 length: 15 residues. Trimming cost V 4 bases and J 5 bases; bases outside gene matches: 9. Per the germline V gene, CDR1 is MNHEY and CDR2 is SMNVEV (reference sequence). The participants were between about 18 and 90 years old and came from about two dozen US areas. In assigning cohorts, the study relied on participant-reported clinical history. The sample was PBMCs or T cells enriched from blood (not recorded which). This TCR was sampled from a woman aged 25-40 years who had recovered from COVID-19. The V and J genes are TRBV27 and TRBJ2-5; 8 bases match TRBD2. This CDR3 is CASSSAAGGLETQYF. As DNA, the CDR3 is TGTGCCAGCAGTTCTGCGGCGGGGGGTCTGGAGACCCAGTACTTC.